This T cell receptor (beta chain) was captured in a study of CD8+CD57+ T cells in acquired aplastic anemia. Study overall: Healthy donors averaged about 10 million reads for CD4+ cells.

Template material for TCR beta VDJ and CDR3 profiling consisted of genomic DNA. In TCRdb, the reads were re-called with MiXCR into one record per CDR3 protein. This sample carries approximately 170,000 distinct CDR3 sequences, around 59% of them seen once, and the ten largest clones take more than 15%. This clonotype appeared many times. Its antigen is currently unknown. Study-level results: The study identified about 30 CD8+ CDR3 sequences shared by patients and controls. A significant difference in CD8+ Simpson's diversity between patients and controls was not found.

Sequenced material: sorted CD4+, CD8+, or CD8+CD57+ T cells (not recorded which) from PBMCs. The source is a human donor in good health, serving as a control.

For the CDR3, the DNA is TGTGCCAGCAGTGAAGGACCGGCGGGCTACACCTTC. It yields the protein CASSEGPAGYTF. J is TRBJ1-2 and V is TRBV6-1; D ambiguous. Germline loops: CDR1 MNHNS, CDR2 SASEGT. V was pared by 1 base and J by 8 bases, with 8 bases between. The CDR3 sequence is 12 residues long.